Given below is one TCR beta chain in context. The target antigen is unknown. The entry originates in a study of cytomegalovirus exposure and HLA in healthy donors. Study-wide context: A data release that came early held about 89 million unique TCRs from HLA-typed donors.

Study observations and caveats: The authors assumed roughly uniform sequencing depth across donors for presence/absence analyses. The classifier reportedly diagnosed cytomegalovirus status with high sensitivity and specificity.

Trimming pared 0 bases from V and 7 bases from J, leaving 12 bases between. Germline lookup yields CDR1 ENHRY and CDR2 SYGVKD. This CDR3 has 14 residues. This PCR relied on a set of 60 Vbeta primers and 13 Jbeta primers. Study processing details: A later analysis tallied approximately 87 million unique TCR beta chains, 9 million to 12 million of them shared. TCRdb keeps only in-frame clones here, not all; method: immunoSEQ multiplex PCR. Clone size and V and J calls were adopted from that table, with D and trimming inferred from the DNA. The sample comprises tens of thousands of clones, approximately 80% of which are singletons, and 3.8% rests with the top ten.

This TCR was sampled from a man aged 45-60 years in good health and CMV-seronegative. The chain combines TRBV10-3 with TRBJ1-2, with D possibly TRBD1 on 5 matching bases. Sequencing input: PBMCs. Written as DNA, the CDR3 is TGTGCCATCAGTGAGTCACCAGGGTTCACTGGCTACACCTTC. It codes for CAISESPGFTGYTF.